This TCR beta chain was obtained from a study of post-analysis software for immune sequencing data. Study information: As for disease course, relapsing-remitting, secondary progressive and progressive-relapsing multiple sclerosis were all included. Overall study results and limits: F-measure co-clustering was strong for batch-matched samples. Significantly lower normalized Chao1 diversity was seen in multiple sclerosis patients than in controls. Several TRBV segments were more frequent in patients than controls; TRBV5-6, TRBV5-1 and TRBV20-1 belonged to this group.

This clonotype was seen a few times. Its specificity is not known. TCR beta libraries were prepared from cDNA with unique molecular identifiers. T cells, roughly 0.85 to 10 million of them, yielded approximately 530,000 cDNA molecules. TCRdb reprocessed the PCR reads with MiXCR, giving one entry per CDR3 protein. The data hold fewer than 600,000 distinct CDR3 sequences, with approximately 46% observed a single time. CDR1 is MNHNY and CDR2 is SVGAGI in the germline V gene (reference sequence). The CDR3 loop spans 12 amino acids. Trimming removed 5 bases from V and 11 bases from J, with 10 bases in between.

Sequencing used blood. The source of this sequence is a girl aged 10 to 17 with multiple sclerosis. The chain is built from TRBV6-6 and TRBJ1-6; possibly TRBD1 for D (5 bases). CDR3 nucleotide sequence: TGTGCCAGCAGTGGGGACCCTCCACCCCTCCACTTT. It is translated as CASSGDPPPLHF.